The clone carrying this T cell receptor (beta chain) is classed as medium-sized (0.01 to 0.1%). The antigen is undetermined. This sample was taken from a study of spatial heterogeneity in lung cancer. The overall study: The donors, more than 55 patients with untreated early-stage non-small cell lung cancer, provided the samples. Beta-chain sequences were consistently detected more often than alpha-chain sequences. General study findings and limits: Expanded tumor TCRs that were ubiquitous appeared in blood more at resection than follow-up.

From the 5' RACE reads, TCRdb called clonotypes with MiXCR, one entry per CDR3 protein. The sample has about 27,000 distinct CDR3 sequences, almost 5.5% seen once. The time point was: blood at routine non-recurrence follow-up after resection. Tumor, nontumor lung or frozen PBMC supplied whole RNA, sequenced without sorting. This CDR3 has 15 residues. The germline V gene has CDR1 SQVTM and CDR2 ANQGSEA. With V trimmed by 5 bases and J by 3 bases, 10 bases remained unmatched. The chain links TRBV29-1 to TRBJ1-5, with 7 bases aligning to TRBD1. This TCR was sampled from a female donor with early-stage non-small cell lung cancer. The sequenced sample was PBMCs, obtained at follow-up. This CDR3 is CSVSTGTANNQPQHF. The CDR3 DNA is TGCAGCGTTTCGACGGGGACAGCCAACAATCAGCCCCAGCATTTT.